The next 8 T cell receptor beta chains were all read from a single sample in a study of blood T cell repertoires in COVID-19. Only in-frame clones appear in the TCRdb table, and some are missing; sequencing was by immunoSEQ multiplex PCR. There are 250,000 to 400,000 clones in the sample; roughly 90% occur only once, and under 3% lies in the top ten. The material sequenced was peripheral blood. Receptors were obtained from a woman aged 30 to 39 with COVID-19, enrolled during active disease.

The chain joins TRBV28 to TRBJ1-2; no firm D call. The CDR3 contains 13 residues. Per germline, CDR1 MDHEN and CDR2 SYDVKM. V was pared by 3 bases and J by 4 bases, with 9 bases between. CDR3 nucleotides: TGTGCCAGCAGTTTGCCACAAACCTATGGCTACACCTTC. Translated: CASSLPQTYGYTF.

This chain links TRBV7-9 with TRBJ2-2; TRBD2 aligns across 11 bases. CDR1 is SEHNR and CDR2 is FQNEAQ in the germline V gene (reference sequence). With 7 bases clipped from V and 1 base from J, the junction kept 5 bases outside the gene matches. The CDR3 has 16 amino acids. Here the CDR3 DNA reads TGTGCCAGCAAAGGGACTAGCGGTTTGAACACCGGGGAGCTGTTTTTT. Residues: CASKGTSGLNTGELFF.

The chain has TRBV27 and TRBJ2-7; D may be TRBD2 (6 bases). V lost 3 bases to trimming and J lost 7 bases, with 10 bases between them. Germline V gene data show CDR1 as MNHEY and CDR2 as SMNVEV (reference sequence). There are 12 residues in the CDR3. The CDR3 DNA sequence: TGTGCCAGCAGTTTCGCGGGAAGTGAGCAGTACTTC. This encodes CASSFAGSEQYF.

J is TRBJ2-5 and V is TRBV5-1, with D perhaps matching TRBD1 (5 bases). Germline V gives CDR1 SGHRS, CDR2 YFSETQ. V dropped 0 bases and J dropped 0 bases, with 9 bases sitting between them. The CDR3 extends over 15 amino acids. The CDR3 spells CASSLGGGNQETQYF. CDR3 coding DNA: TGCGCCAGCAGCTTGGGGGGCGGAAACCAAGAGACCCAGTACTTC.

The genes are TRBV7-9 and TRBJ1-5, with 9 bases matching TRBD1. This CDR3 region has 17 residues. V was pared by 1 base and J by 2 bases, with 6 bases of the junction left unmatched. Germline V gives CDR1 SEHNR, CDR2 FQNEAQ (reference sequence). The CDR3 DNA follows: TGTGCCAGCAGCTTAGGTGGGGGACAGGGTGGCAATCAGCCCCAGCATTTT. This sequence encodes CASSLGGGQGGNQPQHF.

V is TRBV11-2 and J is TRBJ1-1, with 10 nucleotides matching TRBD1. Germline assignment: CDR1 SGHAT and CDR2 FQNNGV. The CDR3 contains 19 residues. V dropped 1 base and J dropped 0; count of bases not matched to a gene: 11. CDR3 region: CASSLAVTGGKKMNTEAFF. The CDR3 DNA is TGTGCCAGCAGCTTAGCGGTGACAGGGGGCAAAAAAATGAACACTGAAGCTTTCTTT.

The chain carries TRBV7-9 and TRBJ1-3; D is undetermined. Germline V lookup: CDR1 SEHNR, CDR2 FQNEAQ (reference sequence). V lost 3 bases and J lost 11, with 5 bases in between. The CDR3 contains 10 residues. Here the CDR3 reads CASSFSSIYF. CDR3 DNA: TGTGCCAGCAGCTTCTCTTCCATATATTTT.

This clone was observed once. This chain connects TRBV2 to TRBJ1-2; TRBD1 aligns across 7 bases. This CDR3 comprises 15 residues. In germline, CDR1 is SNHLY, CDR2 FYNNEI. V dropped 6 bases and J dropped 5; count of bases not matched to a gene: 12. Here the CDR3 reads CASRPERQGGYGYTF. CDR3 bases: TGTGCCAGCAGACCCGAACGACAGGGTGGGTATGGCTACACCTTC.